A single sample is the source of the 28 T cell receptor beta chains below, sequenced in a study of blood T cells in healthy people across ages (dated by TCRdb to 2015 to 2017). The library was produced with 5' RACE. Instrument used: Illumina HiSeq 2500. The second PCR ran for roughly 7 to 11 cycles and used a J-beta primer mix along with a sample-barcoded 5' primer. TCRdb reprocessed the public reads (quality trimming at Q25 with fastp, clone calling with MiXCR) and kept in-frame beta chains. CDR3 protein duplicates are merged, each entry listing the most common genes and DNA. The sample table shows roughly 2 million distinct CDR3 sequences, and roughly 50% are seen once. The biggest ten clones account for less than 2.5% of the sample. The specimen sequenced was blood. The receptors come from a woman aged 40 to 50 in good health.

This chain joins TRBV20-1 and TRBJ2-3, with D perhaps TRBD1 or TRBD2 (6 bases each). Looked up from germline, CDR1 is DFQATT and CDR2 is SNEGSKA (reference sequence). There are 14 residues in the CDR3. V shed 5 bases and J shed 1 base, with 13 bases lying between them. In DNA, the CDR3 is TGCAGTGCTCCGAGGGGGGCGGGCACAGATACGCAGTATTTT. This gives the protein CSAPRGAGTDTQYF.

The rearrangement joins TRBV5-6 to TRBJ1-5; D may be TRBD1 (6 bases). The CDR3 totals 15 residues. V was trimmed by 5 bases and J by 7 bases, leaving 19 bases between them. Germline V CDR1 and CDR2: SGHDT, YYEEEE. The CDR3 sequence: CASSQRGAAIQPQHF. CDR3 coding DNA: TGTGCCAGCAGTCAAAGGGGGGCGGCTATCCAGCCCCAGCATTTT.

The CDR3 here is CATSRDRVASGGADTQYF. CDR3 DNA: TGTGCCACCAGCAGAGATAGGGTAGCTAGCGGGGGTGCAGATACGCAGTATTTT. This chain connects TRBV15 to TRBJ2-3; 10 bases agree with TRBD2. The CDR3 contains 18 residues. With V trimmed by 0 bases and J by 4 bases, 10 bases remained unmatched. Germline CDR1 LNHNV, CDR2 YYDKDF (reference sequence).

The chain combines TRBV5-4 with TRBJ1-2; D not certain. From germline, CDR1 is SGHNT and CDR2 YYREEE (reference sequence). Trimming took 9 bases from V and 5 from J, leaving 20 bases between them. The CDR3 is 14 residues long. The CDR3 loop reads CATRTGRHLYGYTF. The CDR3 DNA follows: TGTGCCACCCGGACCGGCAGACACTTATATGGCTACACCTTC.

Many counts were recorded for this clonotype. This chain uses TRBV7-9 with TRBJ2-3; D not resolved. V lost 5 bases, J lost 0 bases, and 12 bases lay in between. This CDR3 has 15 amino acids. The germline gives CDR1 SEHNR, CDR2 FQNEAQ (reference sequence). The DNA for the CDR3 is TGTGCCAGCAGCCCGCCCGGAAGTAGCACAGATACGCAGTATTTT. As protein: CASSPPGSSTDTQYF.

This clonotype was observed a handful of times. CDR3 residues: CASSYRGYSYEQYF. The CDR3 DNA reads as TGTGCCAGCAGTTACCGCGGGTACTCCTACGAGCAGTACTTC. V usage is TRBV6-2 or TRBV6-3 and J usage is TRBJ2-7, with D possibly being TRBD2 (5 bases). Germline V gene sequence: CDR1 MNHEY, CDR2 SVGEGT. Between the trimmed V and J ends, which lost 2 bases and 0 bases, there was a span of 8 bases. The CDR3 has 14 residues.

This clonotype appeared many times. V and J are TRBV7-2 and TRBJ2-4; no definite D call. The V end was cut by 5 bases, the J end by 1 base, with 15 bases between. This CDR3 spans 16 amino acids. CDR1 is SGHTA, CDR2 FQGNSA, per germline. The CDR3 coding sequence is TGTGCCAGCAGCAAGGATGGGCAGGTCGCCAAAAACATTCAGTACTTC. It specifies CASSKDGQVAKNIQYF.

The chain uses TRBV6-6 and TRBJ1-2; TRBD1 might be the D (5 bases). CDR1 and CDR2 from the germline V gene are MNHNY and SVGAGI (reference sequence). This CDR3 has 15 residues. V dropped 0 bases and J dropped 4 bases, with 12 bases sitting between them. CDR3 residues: CASSYSTQGGYGYTF. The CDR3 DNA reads TGTGCCAGCAGTTACTCGACCCAGGGAGGCTATGGCTACACCTTC.

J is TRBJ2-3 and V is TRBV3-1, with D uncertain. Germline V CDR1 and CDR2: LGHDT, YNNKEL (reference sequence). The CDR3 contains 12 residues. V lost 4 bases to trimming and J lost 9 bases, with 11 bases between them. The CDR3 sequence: CASSREPRTQYF. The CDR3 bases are TGTGCCAGCAGCCGGGAACCCCGGACGCAGTATTTT.

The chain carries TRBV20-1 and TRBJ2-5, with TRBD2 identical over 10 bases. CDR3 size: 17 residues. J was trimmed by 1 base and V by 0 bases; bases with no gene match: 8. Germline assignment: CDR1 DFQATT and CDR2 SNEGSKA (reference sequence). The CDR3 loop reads CSARDLGTSAPQETQYF. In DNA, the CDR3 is TGCAGTGCTAGAGACCTCGGGACTAGCGCTCCCCAAGAGACCCAGTACTTC.

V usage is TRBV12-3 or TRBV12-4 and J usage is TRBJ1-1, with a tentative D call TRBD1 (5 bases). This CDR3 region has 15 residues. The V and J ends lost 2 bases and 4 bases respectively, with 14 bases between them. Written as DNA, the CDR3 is TGTGCCAGCAGTTTATTGGGGGGGAGGGGCACTGAAGCTTTCTTT. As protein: CASSLLGGRGTEAFF.

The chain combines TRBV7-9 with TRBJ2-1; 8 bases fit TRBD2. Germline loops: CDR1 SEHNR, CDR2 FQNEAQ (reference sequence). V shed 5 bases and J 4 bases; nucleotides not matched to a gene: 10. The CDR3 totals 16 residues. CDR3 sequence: CASSLLVRGGYNEQFF. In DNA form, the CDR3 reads TGTGCCAGCAGCCTTTTGGTCCGGGGGGGATACAATGAGCAGTTCTTC.

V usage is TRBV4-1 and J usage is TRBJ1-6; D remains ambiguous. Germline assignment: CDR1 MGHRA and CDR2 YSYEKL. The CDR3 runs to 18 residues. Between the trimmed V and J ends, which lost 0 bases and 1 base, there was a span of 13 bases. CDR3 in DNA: TGCGCCAGCAGCCAAGATCCTCTGTTGGGGTCCTATAATTCACCCCTCCACTTT. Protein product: CASSQDPLLGSYNSPLHF.

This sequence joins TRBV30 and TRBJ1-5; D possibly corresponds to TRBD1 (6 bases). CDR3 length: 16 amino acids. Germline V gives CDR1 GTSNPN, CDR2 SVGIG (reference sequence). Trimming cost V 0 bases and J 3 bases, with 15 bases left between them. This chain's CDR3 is CAWSVSRTGINQPQHF. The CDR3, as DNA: TGTGCCTGGAGTGTCTCTCGAACAGGGATCAATCAGCCCCAGCATTTT.

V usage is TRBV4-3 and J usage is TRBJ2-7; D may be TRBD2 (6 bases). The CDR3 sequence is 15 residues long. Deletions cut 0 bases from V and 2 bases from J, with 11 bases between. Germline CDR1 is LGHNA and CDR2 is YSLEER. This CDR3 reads CASSQEWRGTYEQYF. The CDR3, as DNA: TGCGCCAGCAGCCAAGAGTGGCGGGGTACCTACGAGCAGTACTTC.

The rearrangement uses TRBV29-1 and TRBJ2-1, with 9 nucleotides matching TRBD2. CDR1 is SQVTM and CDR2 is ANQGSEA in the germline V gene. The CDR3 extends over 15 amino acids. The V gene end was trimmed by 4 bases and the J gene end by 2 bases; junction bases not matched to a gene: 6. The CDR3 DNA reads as TGCAGCGTTGTAGATCGACTAGCGGCCTACAATGAGCAGTTCTTC. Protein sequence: CSVVDRLAAYNEQFF.

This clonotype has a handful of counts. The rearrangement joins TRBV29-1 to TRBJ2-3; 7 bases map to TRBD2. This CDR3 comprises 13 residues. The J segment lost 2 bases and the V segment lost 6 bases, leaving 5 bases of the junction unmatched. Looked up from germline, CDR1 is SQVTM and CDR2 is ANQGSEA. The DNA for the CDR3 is TGCAGCGTACGGACTAGACTCACAGATACGCAGTATTTT. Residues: CSVRTRLTDTQYF.

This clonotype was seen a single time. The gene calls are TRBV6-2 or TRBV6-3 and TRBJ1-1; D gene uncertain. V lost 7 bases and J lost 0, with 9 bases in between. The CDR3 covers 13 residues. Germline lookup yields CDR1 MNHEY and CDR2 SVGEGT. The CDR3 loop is CASTSGVNTEAFF. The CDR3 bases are TGTGCCAGCACCTCGGGAGTGAACACTGAAGCTTTCTTT.

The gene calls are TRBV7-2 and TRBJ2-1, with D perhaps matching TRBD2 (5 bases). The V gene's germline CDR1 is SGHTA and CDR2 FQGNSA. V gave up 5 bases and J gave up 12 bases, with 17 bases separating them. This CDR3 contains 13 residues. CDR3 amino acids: CASSIKDFAAQFF. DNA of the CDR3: TGTGCCAGCAGCATCAAGGACTTTGCGGCGCAGTTCTTC.

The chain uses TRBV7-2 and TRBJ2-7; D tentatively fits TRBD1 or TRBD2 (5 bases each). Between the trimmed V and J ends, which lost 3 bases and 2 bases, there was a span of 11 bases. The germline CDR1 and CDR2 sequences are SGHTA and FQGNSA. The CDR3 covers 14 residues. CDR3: CASSFVGVTYEQYF. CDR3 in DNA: TGTGCCAGCAGCTTCGTGGGGGTAACCTACGAGCAGTACTTC. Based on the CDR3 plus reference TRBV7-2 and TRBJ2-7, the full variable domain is GAGVSQSPSNKVTEKGKDVELRCDPISGHTALYWYRQSLGQGLEFLIYFQGNSAPDKSGLPSDRFSAERTGGSVSTLTIQRTQQEDSAVYLCASSFVGVTYEQYFGPGTRLTVT.

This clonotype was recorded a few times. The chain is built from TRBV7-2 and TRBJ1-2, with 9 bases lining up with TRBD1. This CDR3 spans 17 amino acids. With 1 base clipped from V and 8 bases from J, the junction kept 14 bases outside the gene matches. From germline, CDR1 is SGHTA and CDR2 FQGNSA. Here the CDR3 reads CASSLEGTGGTSRGYTF. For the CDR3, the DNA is TGTGCCAGCAGCTTAGAGGGTACAGGGGGCACTTCGAGGGGCTACACCTTC.

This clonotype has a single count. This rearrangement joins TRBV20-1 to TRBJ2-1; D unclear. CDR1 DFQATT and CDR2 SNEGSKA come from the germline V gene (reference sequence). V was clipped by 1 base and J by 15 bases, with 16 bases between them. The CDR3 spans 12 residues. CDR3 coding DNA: TGCAGTGCTAGAGTTAATAGCCCCTTTGGGTTCTTC. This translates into CSARVNSPFGFF.

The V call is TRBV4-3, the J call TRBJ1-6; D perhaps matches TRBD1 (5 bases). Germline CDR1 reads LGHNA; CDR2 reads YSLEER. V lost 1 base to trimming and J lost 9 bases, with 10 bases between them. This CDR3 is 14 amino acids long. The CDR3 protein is CASSQAGLSSPLHF. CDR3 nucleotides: TGCGCCAGCAGCCAAGCGGGACTCTCTTCACCCCTCCACTTT.

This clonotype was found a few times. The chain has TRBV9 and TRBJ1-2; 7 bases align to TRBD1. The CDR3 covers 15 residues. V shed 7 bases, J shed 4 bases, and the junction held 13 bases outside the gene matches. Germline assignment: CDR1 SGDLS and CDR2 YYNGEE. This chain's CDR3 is CASERGTVLPYGYTF. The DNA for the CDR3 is TGTGCCAGCGAACGTGGGACAGTCCTTCCCTATGGCTACACCTTC.

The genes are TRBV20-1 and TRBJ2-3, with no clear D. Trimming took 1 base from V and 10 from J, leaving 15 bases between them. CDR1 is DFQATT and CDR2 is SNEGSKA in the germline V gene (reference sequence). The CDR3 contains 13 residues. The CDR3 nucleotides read TGCAGTGCTAGAGTGGCGCGGCTTCGGGCGCAGTATTTT. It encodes CSARVARLRAQYF.

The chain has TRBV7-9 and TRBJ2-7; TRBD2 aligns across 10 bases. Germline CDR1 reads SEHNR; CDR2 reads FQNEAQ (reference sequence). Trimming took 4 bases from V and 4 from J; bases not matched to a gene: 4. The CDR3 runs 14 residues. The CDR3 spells CASSSATSGYEQYF. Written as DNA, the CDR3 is TGTGCCAGCAGCTCGGCGACTAGCGGGTACGAGCAGTACTTC. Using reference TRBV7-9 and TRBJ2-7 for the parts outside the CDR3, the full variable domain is DTGVSQNPRHKITKRGQNVTFRCDPISEHNRLYWYRQTLGQGPEFLTYFQNEAQLEKSRLLSDRFSAERPKGSFSTLEIQRTEQGDSAMYLCASSSATSGYEQYFGPGTRLTVT.

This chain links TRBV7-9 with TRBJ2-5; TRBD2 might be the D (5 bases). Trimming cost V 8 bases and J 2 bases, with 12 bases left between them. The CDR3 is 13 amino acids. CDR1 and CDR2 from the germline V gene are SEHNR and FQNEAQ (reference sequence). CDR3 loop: CASERAVQETQYF. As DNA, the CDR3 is TGTGCCAGCGAGAGGGCGGTTCAAGAGACCCAGTACTTC.

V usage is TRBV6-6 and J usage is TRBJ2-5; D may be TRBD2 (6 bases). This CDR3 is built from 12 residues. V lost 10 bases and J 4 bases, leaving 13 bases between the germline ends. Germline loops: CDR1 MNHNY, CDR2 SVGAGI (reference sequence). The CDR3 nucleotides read TGTGCCACCACGGGACTCGGAGAGACCCAGTACTTC. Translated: CATTGLGETQYF.